The 27 T cell receptor beta chains in this list originate from one sample, sequenced in a study of blood T cells in healthy people across ages. PCR was performed a second time for roughly 7 to 12 cycles using a sample-barcoded 5' primer and a J-beta primer mix. TCRdb re-called the 5' RACE reads through MiXCR, storing one row per CDR3 protein. The sample has about 1,500,000 distinct CDR3 sequences, roughly 45% seen once. Sequences were obtained from blood. The source is a young woman in good health.

This clonotype was detected a few times. V usage is TRBV4-3 and J usage is TRBJ2-3; TRBD2 matches at 9 bases. V was clipped by 0 bases and J by 4 bases; unmatched bases: 11. The germline V gene encodes CDR1 LGHNA and CDR2 YSLEER. This CDR3 comprises 18 residues. As DNA, the CDR3 is TGCGCCAGCAGCCAAGATTTGAGCGGGGGGCTCCTTGCAGATACGCAGTATTTT. It encodes CASSQDLSGGLLADTQYF.

This clonotype was observed many times. The DNA for the CDR3 is TGCAGTGCTAGCCCGAGCGGGAGGGACTACAATGAGCAGTTCTTC. Translation gives CSASPSGRDYNEQFF. J is TRBJ2-1 and V is TRBV20-1; 10 bases align to TRBD2. V shed 3 bases, J shed 3 bases, and the junction held 5 bases outside the gene matches. Germline V gene data show CDR1 as DFQATT and CDR2 as SNEGSKA (reference sequence). The CDR3 has 15 amino acids.

The V and J genes are TRBV20-1 and TRBJ2-4; D not resolved. V lost 5 bases, J lost 1 base, and 9 bases lay in between. Germline V gene data show CDR1 as DFQATT and CDR2 as SNEGSKA (reference sequence). The length of the CDR3 is 13 residues. The CDR3 DNA sequence: TGCAGTGCTGGGGAATGGGCCAAAAACATTCAGTACTTC. Translated: CSAGEWAKNIQYF.

The V gene is TRBV4-1, the J gene TRBJ1-5; D unresolved. CDR3 size: 16 residues. CDR1 is MGHRA and CDR2 is YSYEKL in the germline V gene. The ends were cut back, 0 bases at V and 0 bases at J, with 9 bases in the middle. The CDR3 DNA sequence: TGCGCCAGCAGCCAAGAGAGGCAGGTTAGCAATCAGCCCCAGCATTTT. It codes for CASSQERQVSNQPQHF.

The chain combines TRBV18 with TRBJ1-1; D may be TRBD1 (5 bases). Per germline, CDR1 KGHSH and CDR2 LQKENI. Trimming took 5 bases from V and 2 from J, leaving 12 bases between them. The length of the CDR3 is 14 residues. CDR3 bases: TGTGCCAGCTCAGCGACAGCTTTTAACACTGAAGCTTTCTTT. It encodes CASSATAFNTEAFF.

The V and J genes are TRBV20-1 and TRBJ2-1; D unresolved. Matching the DNA end better, TRBJ2-7 makes the J call doubtful. Germline assignment: CDR1 DFQATT and CDR2 SNEGSKA (reference sequence). This CDR3 is 11 amino acids long. This CDR3 reads CSAIYYNEQYF. CDR3 DNA sequence: TGCAGTGCTATATATTACAATGAGCAGTACTTC.

This sequence joins TRBV27 and TRBJ2-1; perhaps TRBD1 as D (5 bases). In germline, CDR1 is MNHEY, CDR2 SMNVEV (reference sequence). The CDR3 totals 15 residues. V shed 2 bases and J shed 9 bases, with 17 bases lying between them. CDR3 in DNA: TGTGCCAGCAGTTTAAAGGGGAATAGGGATGCTGAGCAGTTCTTC. It is translated as CASSLKGNRDAEQFF.

This clonotype turned up a few times. The DNA for the CDR3 is TGTGCCTGGATAGCGGGAGCCGGCACAGATACGCAGTATTTT. It is translated as CAWIAGAGTDTQYF. The rearrangement links TRBV30 to TRBJ2-3; TRBD2 agrees at 9 bases. The length of the CDR3 is 14 residues. Germline V gene sequence: CDR1 GTSNPN, CDR2 SVGIG (reference sequence). After removal of 4 bases from V and 1 base from J, the junction contained 3 bases not matched to a gene.

V is TRBV29-1 and J is TRBJ1-2; no firm D call. This CDR3 region has 11 residues. Per germline, CDR1 SQVTM and CDR2 ANQGSEA. The V end lost 5 bases, the J end lost 5 bases, and 9 bases lay between the germline ends. The CDR3 region has the DNA TGCAGCGTTAACCTCAAGTATGGCTACACCTTC. This sequence encodes CSVNLKYGYTF.

The genes are TRBV6-6 and TRBJ2-1, with a tentative D call TRBD2 (6 bases). Germline V gives CDR1 MNHNY, CDR2 SVGAGI (reference sequence). There are 14 residues in the CDR3. Between the trimmed V and J ends, which lost 5 bases and 7 bases, there was a span of 15 bases. The CDR3 here is CASSPRGRVNEQFF. The CDR3 DNA reads TGTGCCAGCAGTCCGCGGGGCAGGGTAAATGAGCAGTTCTTC.

Only one count was recorded for this clonotype. The chain employs TRBV5-8 and TRBJ2-1; TRBD2 might be the D (7 bases). This CDR3 region has 14 residues. V lost 1 base to trimming and J lost 13 bases, with 18 bases between them. CDR1 is SGHTS, CDR2 YDEGEE, per germline. The DNA for the CDR3 is TGTGCCAGCAGCTTGATGGGGGCGCGGGAGACCCAGTTCTTC. Translated: CASSLMGARETQFF. Supplemented by reference TRBV5-8 and TRBJ2-1, the full variable domain reads EAGVTQSPTHLIKTRGQQATLRCSPISGHTSVYWYQQALGLGLQFLLWYDEGEERNRGNFPPRFSGRQFPNYSSELNVNALELEDSALYLCASSLMGARETQFFGPGTRLTVL.

V is TRBV12-3 or TRBV12-4 and J is TRBJ1-1, with TRBD1 matching over 7 bases. With 5 bases clipped from V and 1 base from J, the junction kept 7 bases outside the gene matches. The CDR3 totals 15 residues. As DNA, the CDR3 is TGTGCCAGCAGTAAGGGGGCGTGGGGGAACACTGAAGCTTTCTTT. Translated, it gives CASSKGAWGNTEAFF.

V usage is TRBV4-2 and J usage is TRBJ1-5; 8 nucleotides line up with TRBD1. After removal of 1 base from V and 1 base from J, the junction contained 3 bases not matched to a gene. The CDR3 runs to 16 residues. From germline, CDR1 is LGHNA and CDR2 YNFKEQ. The CDR3 here is CASSQVWTGSNQPQHF. Here the CDR3 DNA reads TGTGCCAGCAGCCAAGTCTGGACAGGGAGCAATCAGCCCCAGCATTTT.

The chain couples TRBV5-1 to TRBJ2-1; the D gene is possibly TRBD2 (6 bases). The CDR3 contains 15 residues. From germline, CDR1 is SGHRS and CDR2 YFSETQ. V was shortened by 4 bases and J by 9 bases, with 20 bases between the two germline ends. CDR3 sequence (DNA): TGCGCCAGCAGCCGCGCGGACTACCATGGGGGTGAGCAGTTCTTC. Encoded protein: CASSRADYHGGEQFF. The full variable domain, rest sourced from reference TRBV5-1 and TRBJ2-1, is KAGVTQTPRYLIKTRGQQVTLSCSPISGHRSVSWYQQTPGQGLQFLFEYFSETQRNKGNFPGRFSGRQFSNSRSEMNVSTLELGDSALYLCASSRADYHGGEQFFGPGTRLTVL.

This clonotype was seen once. This sequence joins TRBV6-5 and TRBJ2-7, with 9 bases identical to TRBD1. The CDR3 is 14 amino acids. CDR1 is MNHEY and CDR2 is SVGAGI in the germline V gene. V trimming: 11 bases; J trimming: 6 bases; junction bases outside the gene matches: 14. The CDR3 protein is CAHAPGQGNREQYF. The DNA for the CDR3 is TGTGCCCATGCCCCGGGACAGGGTAACCGCGAGCAGTACTTC.

The genes are TRBV20-1 and TRBJ2-7, with a possible D match to TRBD2 (6 bases). This CDR3 comprises 15 residues. The germline CDR1 and CDR2 sequences are DFQATT and SNEGSKA (reference sequence). Deletions cut 0 bases from V and 0 bases from J, with 12 bases between. This chain's CDR3 is CSARDRAGSSYEQYF. The CDR3 nucleotides are TGCAGTGCTAGAGATAGGGCGGGAAGCTCCTACGAGCAGTACTTC.

Remarks on this clonotype: A much larger clone differs from this one at a single base, so this may be a read error. The rearrangement links TRBV10-3 to TRBJ2-5, with D perhaps TRBD2 (5 bases). The assigned J gene may be wrong: the sequence end matches TRBJ2-7 better. The germline CDR1 and CDR2 sequences are ENHRY and SYGVKD. There are 12 residues in the CDR3. Here the CDR3 reads CAIIEGADEQYF. The CDR3 nucleotides read TGTGCCATCATTGAAGGAGCGGACGAGCAGTACTTC.

The chain is built from TRBV5-1 and TRBJ2-3, with 9 bases fitting TRBD1. The CDR3 is 16 residues long. The germline gives CDR1 SGHRS, CDR2 YFSETQ. V gave up 0 bases and J gave up 1 base; unmatched junction bases: 3. In DNA, the CDR3 is TGCGCCAGCAGCTTGGGGACAGGGGCTGGCACAGATACGCAGTATTTT. Protein sequence: CASSLGTGAGTDTQYF.

Concerning this clonotype: A read error is possible here, since a much larger clone lies one base away. The chain has TRBV11-2 and TRBJ2-5; 9 bases are a match to TRBD1. The end of the DNA aligns better with TRBJ2-7, so the J call may be wrong. Germline CDR1 reads SGHAT; CDR2 reads FQNNGV. This CDR3 contains 14 residues. CDR3 region: CASSPRDRVHEQYF. CDR3 bases: TGTGCCAGCAGCCCCCGGGACAGGGTCCACGAGCAGTACTTC.

This clonotype was found a few times. This chain uses TRBV27 with TRBJ2-5, with TRBD2 identical over 8 bases. CDR1 is MNHEY, CDR2 SMNVEV, per germline (reference sequence). After removal of 5 bases from V and 7 bases from J, the junction contained 18 bases not matched to a gene. The CDR3 has 17 amino acids. The CDR3 reads CASSPRSSGTSGGTQYF. CDR3 DNA sequence: TGTGCCAGCAGTCCCCGGAGTAGCGGGACATCCGGCGGGACCCAGTACTTC.

The V gene is TRBV27, the J gene TRBJ2-7; D is possibly TRBD1 (6 bases). Germline CDR1 and CDR2: MNHEY and SMNVEV (reference sequence). Trimming took off 4 bases at V and 2 bases at J, with 15 bases between the two ends. There are 15 residues in the CDR3. The CDR3 loop reads CASSSTGFPTYEQYF. In DNA form, the CDR3 reads TGTGCCAGCAGTTCTACAGGGTTCCCGACCTACGAGCAGTACTTC.

The chain combines TRBV6-5 with TRBJ1-2; no clear D gene. Germline V gives CDR1 MNHEY, CDR2 SVGAGI. V lost 11 bases and J lost 8, with 21 bases in between. The CDR3 length is 13 residues. CDR3 protein: CASYGGLGEGYTF. The CDR3 nucleotides are TGTGCCTCTTACGGAGGTTTGGGCGAAGGCTACACCTTC.

The chain has TRBV20-1 and TRBJ2-5; no clear D. CDR3 length: 13 amino acids. Per germline, CDR1 DFQATT and CDR2 SNEGSKA (reference sequence). The V end lost 0 bases, the J end lost 5 bases, and 10 bases lay between the germline ends. The CDR3 is CSARDLRMETQYF. DNA of the CDR3: TGCAGTGCTAGAGATTTAAGGATGGAGACCCAGTACTTC.

This clonotype has just a few counts. The chain joins TRBV5-1 to TRBJ2-1; 8 bases line up with TRBD1. This CDR3 contains 13 residues. The V gene end was trimmed by 4 bases and the J gene end by 6 bases; junction bases not matched to a gene: 3. Germline V gene lookup returns CDR1 SGHRS and CDR2 YFSETQ. CDR3 sequence: CASSGGQGNEQFF. In DNA form, the CDR3 reads TGCGCCAGCAGCGGCGGACAGGGCAATGAGCAGTTCTTC.

This chain joins TRBV24-1 and TRBJ2-2, with D uncertain. The CDR3 is 15 residues long. Per germline, CDR1 KGHDR and CDR2 SFDVKD. V was cut by 3 bases and J by 3 bases, with 10 bases left in between. The CDR3 sequence: CATSDPKGYTGELFF. The CDR3 nucleotides are TGTGCCACCAGTGATCCGAAAGGGTACACCGGGGAGCTGTTTTTT.

V is TRBV2 and J is TRBJ2-7; TRBD2 matches at 8 bases. CDR3 length: 15 residues. With V trimmed by 2 bases and J by 3 bases, 6 bases remained unmatched. Looked up from germline, CDR1 is SNHLY and CDR2 is FYNNEI. CDR3 amino acids: CASSESASGYYEQYF. In DNA, the CDR3 is TGTGCCAGCAGTGAATCCGCTAGCGGGTACTACGAGCAGTACTTC.

This clonotype was counted between two and nine times. V is TRBV10-2 and J is TRBJ2-1; D not certain. Germline CDR1 is WSHSY and CDR2 is SAAADI. The CDR3 extends over 11 amino acids. The V and J ends lost 6 bases and 8 bases respectively, with 8 bases between them. The CDR3, as DNA: TGCGCCAGCAGGGATGTCCATGAGCAGTTCTTC. Translating gives CASRDVHEQFF.